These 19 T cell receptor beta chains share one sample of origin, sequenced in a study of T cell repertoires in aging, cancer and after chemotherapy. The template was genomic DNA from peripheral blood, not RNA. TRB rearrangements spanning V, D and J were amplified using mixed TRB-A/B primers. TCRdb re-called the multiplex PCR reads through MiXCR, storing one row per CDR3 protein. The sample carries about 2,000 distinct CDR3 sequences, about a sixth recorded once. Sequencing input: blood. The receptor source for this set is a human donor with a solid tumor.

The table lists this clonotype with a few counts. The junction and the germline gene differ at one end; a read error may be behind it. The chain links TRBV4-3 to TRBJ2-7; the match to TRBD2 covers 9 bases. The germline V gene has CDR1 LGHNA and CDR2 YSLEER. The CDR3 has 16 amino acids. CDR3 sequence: CASSQDSLAGPYEQYF. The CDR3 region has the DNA TGTGCCAGCAGCCAAGATTCCCTAGCGGGGCCCTACGAGCAGTACTTC.

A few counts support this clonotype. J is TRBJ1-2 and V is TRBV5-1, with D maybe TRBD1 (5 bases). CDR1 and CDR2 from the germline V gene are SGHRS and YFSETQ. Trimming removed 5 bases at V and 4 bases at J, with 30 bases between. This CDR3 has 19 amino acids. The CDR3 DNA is TGCGCCAGCAGTCCTCAGCCCGGGGCTCCTAGGGAGGGGACCTATGGCTACACCTTC. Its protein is CASSPQPGAPREGTYGYTF.

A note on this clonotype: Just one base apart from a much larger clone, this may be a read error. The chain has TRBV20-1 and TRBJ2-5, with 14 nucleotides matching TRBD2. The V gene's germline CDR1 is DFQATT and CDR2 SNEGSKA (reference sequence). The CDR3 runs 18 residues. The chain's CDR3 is CSARTGLAGGLWGQTPYF. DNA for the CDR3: TGCAGTGCTAGGACAGGACTAGCGGGGGGCCTTTGGGGACAGACCCCGTACTTC.

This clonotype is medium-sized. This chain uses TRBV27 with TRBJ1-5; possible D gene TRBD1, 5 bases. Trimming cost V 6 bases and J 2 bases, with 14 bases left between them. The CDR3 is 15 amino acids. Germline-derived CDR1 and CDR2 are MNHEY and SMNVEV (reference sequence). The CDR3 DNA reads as TGTGCCAGCAGCCAAGAGCCCAGGGGCAATCAGCCCCAGCATTTT. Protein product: CASSQEPRGNQPQHF.

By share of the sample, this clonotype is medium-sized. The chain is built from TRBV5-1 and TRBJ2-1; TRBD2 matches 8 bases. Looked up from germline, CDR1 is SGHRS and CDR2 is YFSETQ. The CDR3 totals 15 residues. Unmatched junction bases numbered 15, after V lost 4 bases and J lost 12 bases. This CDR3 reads CASSTEAGAPFGQFF. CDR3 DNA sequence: TGCGCCAGCAGCACCGAAGCGGGGGCGCCTTTCGGGCAGTTCTTC.

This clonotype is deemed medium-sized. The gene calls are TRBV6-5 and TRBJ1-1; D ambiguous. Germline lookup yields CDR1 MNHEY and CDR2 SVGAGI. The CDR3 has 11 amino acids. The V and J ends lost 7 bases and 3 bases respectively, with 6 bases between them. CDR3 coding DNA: TGTGCCAGCAAAGACCACACTGAAGCTTTCTTT. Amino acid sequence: CASKDHTEAFF.

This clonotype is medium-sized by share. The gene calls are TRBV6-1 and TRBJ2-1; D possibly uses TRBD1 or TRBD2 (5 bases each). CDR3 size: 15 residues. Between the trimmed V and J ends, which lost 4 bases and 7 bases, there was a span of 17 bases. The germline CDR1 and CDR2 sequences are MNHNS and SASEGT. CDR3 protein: CASSGIGTRRNEQFF. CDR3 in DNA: TGTGCCAGCAGTGGTATTGGGACCAGGAGAAATGAGCAGTTCTTC.

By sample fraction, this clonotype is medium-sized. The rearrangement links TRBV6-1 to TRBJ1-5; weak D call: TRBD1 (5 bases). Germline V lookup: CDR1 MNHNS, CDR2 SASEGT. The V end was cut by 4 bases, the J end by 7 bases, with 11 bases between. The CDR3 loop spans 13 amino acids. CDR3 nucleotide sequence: TGTGCCAGCAGTGTAGGGGCGGACCAGCCCCAGCATTTT. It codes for CASSVGADQPQHF.

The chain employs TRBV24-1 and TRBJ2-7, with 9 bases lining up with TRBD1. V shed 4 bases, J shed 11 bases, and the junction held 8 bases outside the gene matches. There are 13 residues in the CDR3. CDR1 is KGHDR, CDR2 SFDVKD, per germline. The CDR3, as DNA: TGTGCCACCAGTGAGGGTAACGGACAGGGGAAGTACTTC. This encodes CATSEGNGQGKYF.

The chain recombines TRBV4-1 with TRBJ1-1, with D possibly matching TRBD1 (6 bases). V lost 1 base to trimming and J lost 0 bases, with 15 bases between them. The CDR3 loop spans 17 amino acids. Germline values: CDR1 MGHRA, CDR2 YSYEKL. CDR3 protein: CASSQGSTGLMNTEAFF. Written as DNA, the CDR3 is TGCGCCAGCAGCCAAGGAAGTACAGGGCTTATGAACACTGAAGCTTTCTTT.

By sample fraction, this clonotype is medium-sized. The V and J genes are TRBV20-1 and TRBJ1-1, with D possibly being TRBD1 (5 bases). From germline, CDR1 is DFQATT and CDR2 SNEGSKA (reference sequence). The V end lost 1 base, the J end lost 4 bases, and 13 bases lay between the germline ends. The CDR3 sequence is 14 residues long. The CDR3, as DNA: TGCAGTGCTAGAGTCGTCGGGGCGGGCACTGAAGCTTTCTTT. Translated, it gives CSARVVGAGTEAFF.

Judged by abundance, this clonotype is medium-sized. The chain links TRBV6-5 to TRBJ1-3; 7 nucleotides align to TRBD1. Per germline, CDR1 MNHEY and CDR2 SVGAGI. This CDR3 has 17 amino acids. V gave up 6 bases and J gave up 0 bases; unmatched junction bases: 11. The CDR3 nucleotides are TGTGCCAGCAGCCCTCTCGCGGGACAGCGCTCTGGAAACACCATATATTTT. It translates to CASSPLAGQRSGNTIYF.

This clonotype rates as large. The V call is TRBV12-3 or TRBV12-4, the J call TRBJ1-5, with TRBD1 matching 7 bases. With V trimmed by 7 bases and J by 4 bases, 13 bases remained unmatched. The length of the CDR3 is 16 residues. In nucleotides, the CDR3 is TGTGCCAGCACCCCTCGGGGACAGTTGACAAATCAGCCCCAGCATTTT. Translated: CASTPRGQLTNQPQHF.

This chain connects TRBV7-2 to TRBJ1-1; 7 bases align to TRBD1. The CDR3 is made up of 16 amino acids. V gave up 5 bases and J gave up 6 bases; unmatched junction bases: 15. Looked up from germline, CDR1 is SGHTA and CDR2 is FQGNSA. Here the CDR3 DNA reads TGTGCCAGCAGCCAGACGTTAGGGGGCCCTCAGGCTGAAGCTTTCTTT. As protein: CASSQTLGGPQAEAFF. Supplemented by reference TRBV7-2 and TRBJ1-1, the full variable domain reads GAGVSQSPSNKVTEKGKDVELRCDPISGHTALYWYRQSLGQGLEFLIYFQGNSAPDKSGLPSDRFSAERTGGSVSTLTIQRTQQEDSAVYLCASSQTLGGPQAEAFFGQGTRLTVV.

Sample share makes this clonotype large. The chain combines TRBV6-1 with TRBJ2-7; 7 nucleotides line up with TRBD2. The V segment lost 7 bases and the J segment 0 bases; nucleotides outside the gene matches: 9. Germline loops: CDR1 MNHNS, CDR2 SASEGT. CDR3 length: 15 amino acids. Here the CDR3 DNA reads TGTGCCAGCACCGAAAGCCTAGCGGCCTCCTACGAGCAGTACTTC. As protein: CASTESLAASYEQYF.

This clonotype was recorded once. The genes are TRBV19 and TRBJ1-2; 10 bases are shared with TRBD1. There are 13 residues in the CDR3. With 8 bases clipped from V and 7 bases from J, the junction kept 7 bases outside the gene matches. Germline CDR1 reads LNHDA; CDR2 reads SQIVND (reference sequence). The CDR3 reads CASDDRGPSGYTF. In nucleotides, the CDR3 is TGTGCCAGTGACGACAGGGGGCCCTCTGGCTACACCTTC.

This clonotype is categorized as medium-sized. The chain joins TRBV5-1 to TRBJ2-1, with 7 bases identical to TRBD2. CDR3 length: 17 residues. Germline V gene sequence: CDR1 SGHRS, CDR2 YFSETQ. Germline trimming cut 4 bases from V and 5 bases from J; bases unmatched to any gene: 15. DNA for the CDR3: TGCGCCAGCAGCAAACTCGGCGGGGGACTTTCGAACAATGAGCAGTTCTTC. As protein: CASSKLGGGLSNNEQFF.

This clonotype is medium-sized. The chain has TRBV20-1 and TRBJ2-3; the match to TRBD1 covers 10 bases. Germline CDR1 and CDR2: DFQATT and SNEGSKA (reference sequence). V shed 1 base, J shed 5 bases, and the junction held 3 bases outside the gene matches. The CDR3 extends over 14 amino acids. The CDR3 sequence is CSARAGTGEDTQYF. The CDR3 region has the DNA TGCAGTGCTAGAGCCGGGACAGGGGAAGATACGCAGTATTTT.

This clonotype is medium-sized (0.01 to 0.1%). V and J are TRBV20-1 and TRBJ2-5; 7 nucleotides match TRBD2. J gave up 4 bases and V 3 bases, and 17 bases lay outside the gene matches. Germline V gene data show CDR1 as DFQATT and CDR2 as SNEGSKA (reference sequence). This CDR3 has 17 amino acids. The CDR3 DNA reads TGCAGTGCTAGGCCTAGAATGGCGCGGGGGTTACGAGAGACCCAGTACTTC. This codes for CSARPRMARGLRETQYF.